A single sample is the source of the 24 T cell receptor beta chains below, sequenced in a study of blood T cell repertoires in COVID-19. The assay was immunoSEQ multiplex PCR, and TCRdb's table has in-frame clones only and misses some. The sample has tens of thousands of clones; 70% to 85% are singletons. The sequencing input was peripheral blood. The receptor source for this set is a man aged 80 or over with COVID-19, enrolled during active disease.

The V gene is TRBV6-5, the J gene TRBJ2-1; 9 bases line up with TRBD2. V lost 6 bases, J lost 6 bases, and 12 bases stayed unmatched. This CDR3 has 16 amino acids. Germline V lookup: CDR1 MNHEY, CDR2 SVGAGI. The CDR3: CASRYRFGGRANEQFF. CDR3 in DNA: TGTGCCAGCAGGTACCGATTCGGCGGGAGGGCCAATGAGCAGTTCTTC.

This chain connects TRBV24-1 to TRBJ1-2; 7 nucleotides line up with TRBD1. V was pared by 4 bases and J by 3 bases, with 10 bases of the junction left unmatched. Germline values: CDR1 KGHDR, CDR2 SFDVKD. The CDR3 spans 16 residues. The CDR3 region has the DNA TGTGCCACCAGTGAACAGGGACAGTATGGCGACTATGGCTACACCTTC. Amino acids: CATSEQGQYGDYGYTF.

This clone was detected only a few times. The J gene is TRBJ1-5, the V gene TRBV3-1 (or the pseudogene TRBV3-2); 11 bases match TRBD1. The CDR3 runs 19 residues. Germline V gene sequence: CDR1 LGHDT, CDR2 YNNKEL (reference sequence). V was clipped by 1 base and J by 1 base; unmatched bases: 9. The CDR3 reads CASSQVLDRGRWSNQPQHF. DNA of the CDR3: TGTGCCAGCAGCCAAGTCCTGGACAGGGGGCGTTGGAGCAATCAGCCCCAGCATTTT.

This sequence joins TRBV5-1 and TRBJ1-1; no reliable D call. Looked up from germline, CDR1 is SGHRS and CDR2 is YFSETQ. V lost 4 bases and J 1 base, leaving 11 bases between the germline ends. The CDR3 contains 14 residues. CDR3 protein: CASSMGSGNTEAFF. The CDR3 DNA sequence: TGCGCCAGCAGCATGGGATCGGGGAACACTGAAGCTTTCTTT.

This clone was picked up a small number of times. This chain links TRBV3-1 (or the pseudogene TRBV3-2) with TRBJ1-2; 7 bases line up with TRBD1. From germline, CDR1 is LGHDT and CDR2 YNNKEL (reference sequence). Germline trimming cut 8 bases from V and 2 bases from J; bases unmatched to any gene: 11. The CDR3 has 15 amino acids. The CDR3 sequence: CASATSGTVNYGYTF. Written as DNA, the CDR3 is TGTGCCAGCGCAACCTCCGGGACAGTCAACTATGGCTACACCTTC.

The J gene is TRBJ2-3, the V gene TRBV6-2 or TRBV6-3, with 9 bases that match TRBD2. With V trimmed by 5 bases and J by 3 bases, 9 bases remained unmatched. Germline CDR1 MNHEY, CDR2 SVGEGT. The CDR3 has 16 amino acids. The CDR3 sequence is CASSLLSGRMTDTQYF. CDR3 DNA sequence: TGTGCCAGCAGTCTACTTAGCGGGAGAATGACAGATACGCAGTATTTT.

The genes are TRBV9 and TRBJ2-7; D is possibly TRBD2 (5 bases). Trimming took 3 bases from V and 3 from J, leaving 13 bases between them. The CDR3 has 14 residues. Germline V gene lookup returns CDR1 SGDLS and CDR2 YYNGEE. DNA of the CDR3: TGTGCCAGCAGCGAGAGGGCTTTTCTCTACGAGCAGTACGTC. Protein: CASSERAFLYEQYV.

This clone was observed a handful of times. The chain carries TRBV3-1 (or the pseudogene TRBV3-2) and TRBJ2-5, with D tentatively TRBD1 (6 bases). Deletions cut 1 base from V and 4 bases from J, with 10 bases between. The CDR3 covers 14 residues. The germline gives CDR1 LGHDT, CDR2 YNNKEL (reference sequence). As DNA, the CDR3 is TGTGCCAGCAGCCAAGGAGGGGGATCAGAGACCCAGTACTTC. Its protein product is CASSQGGGSETQYF.

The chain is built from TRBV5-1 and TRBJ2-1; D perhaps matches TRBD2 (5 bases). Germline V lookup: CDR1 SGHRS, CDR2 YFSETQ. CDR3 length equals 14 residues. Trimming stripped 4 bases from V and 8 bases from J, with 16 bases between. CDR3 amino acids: CASSPRALSDEQFF. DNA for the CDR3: TGCGCCAGCAGCCCCCGGGCCCTTAGCGATGAGCAGTTCTTC.

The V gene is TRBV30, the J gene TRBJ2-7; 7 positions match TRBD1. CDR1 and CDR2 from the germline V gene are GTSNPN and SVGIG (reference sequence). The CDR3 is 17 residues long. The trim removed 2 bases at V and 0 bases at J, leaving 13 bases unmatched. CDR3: CAWSPIRDRPTSYEQYV. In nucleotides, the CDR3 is TGTGCCTGGAGTCCGATTAGGGACAGACCCACCTCCTACGAGCAGTACGTC.

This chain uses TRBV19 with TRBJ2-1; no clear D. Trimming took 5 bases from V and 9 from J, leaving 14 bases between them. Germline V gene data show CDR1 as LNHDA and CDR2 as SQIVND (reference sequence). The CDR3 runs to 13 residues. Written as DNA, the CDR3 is TGTGCCAGTAGTGCGGCTGCTGGAGCTGAGCAGTTCTTC. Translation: CASSAAAGAEQFF.

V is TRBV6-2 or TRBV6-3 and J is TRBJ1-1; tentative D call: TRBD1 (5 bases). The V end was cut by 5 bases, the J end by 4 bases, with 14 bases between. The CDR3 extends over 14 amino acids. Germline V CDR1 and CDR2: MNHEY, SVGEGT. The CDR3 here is CASSLQVRGTEAFF. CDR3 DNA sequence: TGTGCCAGCAGTCTACAGGTCCGCGGCACTGAAGCTTTCTTT.

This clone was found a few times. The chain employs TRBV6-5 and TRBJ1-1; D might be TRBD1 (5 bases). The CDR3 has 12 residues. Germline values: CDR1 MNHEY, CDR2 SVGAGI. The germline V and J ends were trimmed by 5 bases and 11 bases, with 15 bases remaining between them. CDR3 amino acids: CASSPGHVAAFF. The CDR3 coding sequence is TGTGCCAGCAGTCCTGGACACGTCGCGGCTTTCTTT.

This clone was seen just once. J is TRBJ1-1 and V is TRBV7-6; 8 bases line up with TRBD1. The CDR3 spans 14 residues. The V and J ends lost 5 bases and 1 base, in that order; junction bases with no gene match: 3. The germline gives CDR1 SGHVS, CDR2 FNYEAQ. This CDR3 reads CASSPGQGNTEAFF. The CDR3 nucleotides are TGTGCCAGCAGCCCAGGACAGGGGAACACTGAAGCTTTCTTT.

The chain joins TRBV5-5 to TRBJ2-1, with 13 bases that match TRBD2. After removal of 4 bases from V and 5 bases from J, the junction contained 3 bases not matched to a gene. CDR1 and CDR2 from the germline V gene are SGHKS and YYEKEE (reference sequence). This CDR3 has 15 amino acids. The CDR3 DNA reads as TGTGCCAGCAGCCTCGGACTAGCGGGGGACAATGAGCAGTTCTTC. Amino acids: CASSLGLAGDNEQFF.

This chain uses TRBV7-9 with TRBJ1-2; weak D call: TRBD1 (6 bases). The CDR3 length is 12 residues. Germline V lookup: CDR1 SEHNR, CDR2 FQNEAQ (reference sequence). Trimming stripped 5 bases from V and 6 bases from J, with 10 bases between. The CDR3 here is CASSAQGNGYTF. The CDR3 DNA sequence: TGTGCCAGCAGCGCTCAGGGGAATGGCTACACCTTC.

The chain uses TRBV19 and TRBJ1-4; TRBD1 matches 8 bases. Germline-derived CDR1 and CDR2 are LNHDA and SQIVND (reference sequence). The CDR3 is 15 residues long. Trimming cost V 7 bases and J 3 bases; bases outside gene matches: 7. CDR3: CASTSQGVANEKLFF. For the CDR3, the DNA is TGTGCCAGTACCTCACAGGGGGTAGCTAATGAAAAACTGTTTTTT. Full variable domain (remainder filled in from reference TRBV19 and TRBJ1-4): DGGITQSPKYLFRKEGQNVTLSCEQNLNHDAMYWYRQDPGQGLRLIYYSQIVNDFQKGDIAEGYSVSREKKESFPLTVTSAQKNPTAFYLCASTSQGVANEKLFFGSGTQLSVL.

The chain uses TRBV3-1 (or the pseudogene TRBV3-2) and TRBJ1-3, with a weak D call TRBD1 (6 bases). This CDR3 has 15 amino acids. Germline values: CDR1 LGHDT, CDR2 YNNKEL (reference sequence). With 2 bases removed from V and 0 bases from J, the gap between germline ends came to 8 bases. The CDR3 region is CASSQRGTSGNTIYF. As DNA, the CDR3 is TGTGCCAGCAGCCAAAGGGGGACCTCTGGAAACACCATATATTTT.

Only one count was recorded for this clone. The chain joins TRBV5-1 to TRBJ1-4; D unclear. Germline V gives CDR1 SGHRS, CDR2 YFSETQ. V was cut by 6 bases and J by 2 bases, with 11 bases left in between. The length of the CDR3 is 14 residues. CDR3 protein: CASKSGSTNEKLFF. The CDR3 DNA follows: TGCGCCAGCAAATCGGGGTCTACTAATGAAAAACTGTTTTTT.

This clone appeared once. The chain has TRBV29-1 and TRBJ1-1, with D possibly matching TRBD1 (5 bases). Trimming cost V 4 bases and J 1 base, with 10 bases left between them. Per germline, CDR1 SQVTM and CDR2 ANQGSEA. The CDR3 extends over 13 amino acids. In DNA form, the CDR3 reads TGCAGCGTTGTCCGGACACCGAACACTGAAGCTTTCTTT. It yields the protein CSVVRTPNTEAFF. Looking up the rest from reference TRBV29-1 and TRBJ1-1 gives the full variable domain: SAVISQKPSRDICQRGTSLTIQCQVDSQVTMMFWYRQQPGQSLTLIATANQGSEATYESGFVIDKFPISRPNLTFSTLTVSNMSPEDSSIYLCSVVRTPNTEAFFGQGTRLTVV.

CDR3 in amino acids: CASSNDRGRLANYGYTF. The CDR3 bases are TGTGCCAGCAGTAACGACCGTGGCAGACTTGCTAACTATGGCTACACCTTC. The chain is built from TRBV27 and TRBJ1-2; D remains ambiguous. V lost 5 bases and J lost 0, with 19 bases in between. The V gene's germline CDR1 is MNHEY and CDR2 SMNVEV (reference sequence). The CDR3 has 17 amino acids.

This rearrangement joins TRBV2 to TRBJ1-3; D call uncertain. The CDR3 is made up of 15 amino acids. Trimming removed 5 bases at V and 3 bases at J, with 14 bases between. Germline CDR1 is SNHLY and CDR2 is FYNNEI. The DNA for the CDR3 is TGTGCCAGCAGTCCCAATCGGGGTAGTGGAAACACCATATATTTT. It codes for CASSPNRGSGNTIYF.

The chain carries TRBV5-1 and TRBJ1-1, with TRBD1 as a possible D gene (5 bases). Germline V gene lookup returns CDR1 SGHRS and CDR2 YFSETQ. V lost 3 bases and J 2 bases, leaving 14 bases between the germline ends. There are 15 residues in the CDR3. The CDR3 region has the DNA TGCGCCAGCAGCTCATGGGGGGGACGCAACACTGAAGCTTTCTTT. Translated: CASSSWGGRNTEAFF.

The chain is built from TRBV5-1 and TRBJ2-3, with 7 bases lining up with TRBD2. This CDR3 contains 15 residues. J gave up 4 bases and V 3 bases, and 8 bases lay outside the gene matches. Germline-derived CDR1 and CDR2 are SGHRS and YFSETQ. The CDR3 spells CASSSMRGIADTQYF. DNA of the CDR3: TGCGCCAGCAGCTCGATGCGGGGGATCGCAGATACGCAGTATTTT.